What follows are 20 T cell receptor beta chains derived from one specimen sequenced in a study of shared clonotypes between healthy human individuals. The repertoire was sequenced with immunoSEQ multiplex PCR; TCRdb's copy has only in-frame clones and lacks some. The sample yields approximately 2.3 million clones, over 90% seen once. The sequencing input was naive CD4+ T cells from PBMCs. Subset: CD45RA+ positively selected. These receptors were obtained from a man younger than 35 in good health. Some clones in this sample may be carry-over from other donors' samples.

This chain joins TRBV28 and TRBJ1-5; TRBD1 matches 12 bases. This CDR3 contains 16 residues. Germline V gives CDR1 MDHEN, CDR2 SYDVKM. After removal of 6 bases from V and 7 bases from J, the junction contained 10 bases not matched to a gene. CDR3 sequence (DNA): TGTGCCAGCAGCCATGAGGGACAGGGGGCAAGCCAGCCCCAGCATTTT. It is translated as CASSHEGQGASQPQHF.

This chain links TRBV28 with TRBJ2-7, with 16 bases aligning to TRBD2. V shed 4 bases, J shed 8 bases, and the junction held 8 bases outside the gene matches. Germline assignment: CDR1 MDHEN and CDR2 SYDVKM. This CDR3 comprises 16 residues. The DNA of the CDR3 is TGTGCCAGCAGTTCTCCCGGGACTAGCGGGAGGGCAAAGCAGTACTTC. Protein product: CASSSPGTSGRAKQYF.

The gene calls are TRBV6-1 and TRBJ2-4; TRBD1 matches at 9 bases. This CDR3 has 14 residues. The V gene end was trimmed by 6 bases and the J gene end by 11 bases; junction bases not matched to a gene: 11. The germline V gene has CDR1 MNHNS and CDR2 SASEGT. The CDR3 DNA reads TGTGCCAGCAGCCCCGACAGGGACAGGGAAGTTCAGTACTTC. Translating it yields CASSPDRDREVQYF.

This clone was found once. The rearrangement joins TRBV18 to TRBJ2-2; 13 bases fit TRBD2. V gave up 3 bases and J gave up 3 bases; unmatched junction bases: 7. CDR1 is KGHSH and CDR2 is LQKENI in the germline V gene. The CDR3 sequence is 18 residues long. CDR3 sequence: CASSPPGLAGVYTGELFF. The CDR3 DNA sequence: TGTGCCAGCTCACCGCCCGGACTAGCGGGAGTGTACACCGGGGAGCTGTTTTTT.

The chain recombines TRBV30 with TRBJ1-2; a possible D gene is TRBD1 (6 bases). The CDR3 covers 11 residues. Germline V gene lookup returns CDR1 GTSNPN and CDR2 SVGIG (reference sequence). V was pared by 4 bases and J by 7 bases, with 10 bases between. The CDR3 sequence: CAWTAGVGYTF. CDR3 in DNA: TGTGCCTGGACGGCAGGGGTTGGCTACACCTTC.

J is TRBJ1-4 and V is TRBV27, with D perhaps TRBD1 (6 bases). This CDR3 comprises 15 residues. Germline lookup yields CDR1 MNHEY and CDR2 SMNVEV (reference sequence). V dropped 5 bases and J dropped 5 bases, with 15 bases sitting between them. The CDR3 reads CASSTPGTKNEKLFF. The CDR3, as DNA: TGTGCCAGCAGTACCCCCGGGACAAAAAATGAAAAACTGTTTTTT. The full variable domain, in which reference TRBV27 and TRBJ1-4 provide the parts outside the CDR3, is EAQVTQNPRYLITVTGKKLTVTCSQNMNHEYMSWYRQDPGLGLRQIYYSMNVEVTDKGDVPEGYKVSRKEKRNFPLILESPSPNQTSLYFCASSTPGTKNEKLFFGSGTQLSVL.

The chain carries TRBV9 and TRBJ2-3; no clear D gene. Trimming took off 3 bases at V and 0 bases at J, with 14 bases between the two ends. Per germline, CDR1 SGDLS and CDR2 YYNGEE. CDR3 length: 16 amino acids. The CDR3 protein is CASSALSDSSTDTQYF. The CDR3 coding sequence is TGTGCCAGCAGCGCCCTATCCGACTCTAGCACAGATACGCAGTATTTT.

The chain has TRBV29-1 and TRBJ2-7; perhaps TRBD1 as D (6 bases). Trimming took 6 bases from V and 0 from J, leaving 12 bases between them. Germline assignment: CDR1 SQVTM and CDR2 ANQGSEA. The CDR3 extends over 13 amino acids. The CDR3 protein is CSVQGRGSYEQYF. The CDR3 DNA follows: TGCAGCGTCCAGGGCAGGGGCTCCTACGAGCAGTACTTC.

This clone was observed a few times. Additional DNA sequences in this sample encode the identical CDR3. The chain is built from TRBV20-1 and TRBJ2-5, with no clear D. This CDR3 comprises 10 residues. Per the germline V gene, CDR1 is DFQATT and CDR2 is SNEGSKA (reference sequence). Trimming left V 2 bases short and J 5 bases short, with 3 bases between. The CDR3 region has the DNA TGCAGTGCTAGACGGGAGACCCAGTACTTC. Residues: CSARRETQYF.

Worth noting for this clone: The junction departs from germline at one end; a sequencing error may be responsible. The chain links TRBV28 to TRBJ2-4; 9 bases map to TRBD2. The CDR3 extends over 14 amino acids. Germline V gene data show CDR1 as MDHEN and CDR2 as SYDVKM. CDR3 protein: CASKIAGAQNIQYF. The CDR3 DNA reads TGTGCCAGCAAAATAGCGGGAGCCCAAAACATTCAGTACTTC.

The CDR3 DNA reads as TGCAGCGTATTTCAGGGCCCACGGAACACCGGGGAGCTGTTTTTT. Translation: CSVFQGPRNTGELFF. This chain links TRBV29-1 with TRBJ2-2, with D perhaps TRBD1 (5 bases). The CDR3 is 15 amino acids. The V gene lost 6 bases and the J gene lost 1 base, with 15 bases spanning the gap. CDR1 and CDR2 from the germline V gene are SQVTM and ANQGSEA.

CDR3 in amino acids: CASRTGPSGLGEHF. The CDR3 coding sequence is TGTGCCAGCAGGACCGGGCCGTCCGGCCTTGGCGAACATTTT. The chain uses TRBV28 and TRBJ1-5; D gene unclear. The germline gives CDR1 MDHEN, CDR2 SYDVKM. This CDR3 is built from 14 residues. V was cut by 6 bases and J by 16 bases, with 25 bases left in between.

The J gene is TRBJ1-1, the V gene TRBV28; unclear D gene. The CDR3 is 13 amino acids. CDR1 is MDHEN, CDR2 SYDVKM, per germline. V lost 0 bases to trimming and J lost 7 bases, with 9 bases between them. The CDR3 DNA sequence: TGTGCCAGCAGTTTATGGACCCGGCGTGAAGCTTTCTTT. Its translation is CASSLWTRREAFF.

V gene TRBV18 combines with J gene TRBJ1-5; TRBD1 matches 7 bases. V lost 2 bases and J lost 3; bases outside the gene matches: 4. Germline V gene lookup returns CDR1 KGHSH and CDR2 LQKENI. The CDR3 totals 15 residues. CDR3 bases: TGTGCCAGCTCACCAACAGGGGACCCCAATCAGCCCCAGCATTTT. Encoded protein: CASSPTGDPNQPQHF. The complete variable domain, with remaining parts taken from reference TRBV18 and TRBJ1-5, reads NAGVMQNPRHLVRRRGQEARLRCSPMKGHSHVYWYRQLPEEGLKFMVYLQKENIIDESGMPKERFSAEFPKEGPSILRIQQVVRGDSAAYFCASSPTGDPNQPQHFGDGTRLSIL.

CDR3 residues: CASSSSGTHIEQFF. The CDR3 DNA follows: TGTGCCAGCAGCTCGTCGGGGACCCACATAGAGCAGTTCTTC. The chain links TRBV5-4 to TRBJ2-1; D tentatively fits TRBD1 or TRBD2 (5 bases each). CDR1 is SGHNT, CDR2 YYREEE, per germline (reference sequence). This CDR3 comprises 14 residues. Trimming cost V 3 bases and J 10 bases, with 17 bases left between them.

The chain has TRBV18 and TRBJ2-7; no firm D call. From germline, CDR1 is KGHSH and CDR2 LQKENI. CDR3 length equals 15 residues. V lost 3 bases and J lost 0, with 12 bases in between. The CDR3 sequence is CASSPSSRSSYEQYF. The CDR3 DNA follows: TGTGCCAGCTCACCTTCTTCTAGATCCTCCTACGAGCAGTACTTC.

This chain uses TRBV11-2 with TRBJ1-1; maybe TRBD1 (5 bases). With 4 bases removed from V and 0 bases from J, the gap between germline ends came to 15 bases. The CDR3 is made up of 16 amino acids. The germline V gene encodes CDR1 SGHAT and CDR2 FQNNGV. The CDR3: CASSYRGADMNTEAFF. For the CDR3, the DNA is TGTGCCAGCAGCTATCGAGGGGCGGACATGAACACTGAAGCTTTCTTT. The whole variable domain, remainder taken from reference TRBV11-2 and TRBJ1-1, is EAGVAQSPRYKIIEKRQSVAFWCNPISGHATLYWYQQILGQGPKLLIQFQNNGVVDDSQLPKDRFSAERLKGVDSTLKIQPAKLEDSAVYLCASSYRGADMNTEAFFGQGTRLTVV.

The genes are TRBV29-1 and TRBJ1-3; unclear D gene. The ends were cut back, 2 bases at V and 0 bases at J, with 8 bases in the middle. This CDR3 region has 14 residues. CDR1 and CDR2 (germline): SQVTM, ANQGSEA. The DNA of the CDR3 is TGCAGCGTTGAACCGGGATACTCTGGAAACACCATATATTTT. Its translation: CSVEPGYSGNTIYF.

The CDR3 sequence: CASTPRGGLGADTQYF. CDR3 DNA: TGTGCCAGCACCCCACGCGGGGGACTAGGGGCAGATACGCAGTATTTT. The rearrangement uses TRBV5-4 and TRBJ2-3; 8 bases are shared with TRBD2. Germline V lookup: CDR1 SGHNT, CDR2 YYREEE (reference sequence). The CDR3 contains 16 residues. Unmatched junction bases numbered 13, after V lost 6 bases and J lost 4 bases.

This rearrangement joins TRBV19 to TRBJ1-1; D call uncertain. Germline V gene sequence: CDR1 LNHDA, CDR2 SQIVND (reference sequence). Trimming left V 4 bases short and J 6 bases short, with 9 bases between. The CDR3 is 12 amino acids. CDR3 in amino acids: CASSKSLPEAFF. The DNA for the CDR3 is TGTGCCAGTAGTAAATCCCTCCCTGAAGCTTTCTTT.